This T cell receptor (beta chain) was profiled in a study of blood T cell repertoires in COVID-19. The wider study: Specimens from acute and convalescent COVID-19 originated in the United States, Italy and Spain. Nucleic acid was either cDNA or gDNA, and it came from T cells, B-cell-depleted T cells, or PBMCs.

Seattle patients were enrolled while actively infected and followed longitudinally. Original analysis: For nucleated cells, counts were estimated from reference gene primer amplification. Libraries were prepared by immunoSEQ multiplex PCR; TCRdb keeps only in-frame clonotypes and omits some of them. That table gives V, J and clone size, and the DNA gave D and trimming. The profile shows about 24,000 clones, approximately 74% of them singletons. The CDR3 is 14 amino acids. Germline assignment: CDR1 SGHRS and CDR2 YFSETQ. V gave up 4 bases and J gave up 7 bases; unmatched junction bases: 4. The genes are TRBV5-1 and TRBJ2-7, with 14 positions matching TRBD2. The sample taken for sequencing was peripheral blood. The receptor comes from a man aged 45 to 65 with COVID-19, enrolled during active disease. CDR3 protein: CASSPGLAGEEQYF. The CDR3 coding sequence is TGCGCCAGCAGCCCGGGACTAGCGGGAGAAGAGCAGTACTTC.